One and the same sample provided the 8 T cell receptor beta chains below, sequenced in a study of T cell repertoires in cytomegalovirus infection. These receptors have no identified antigens. TCRdb reprocessed the reads via MiXCR and lists one record per CDR3 protein. The table lists roughly 800,000 distinct CDR3 sequences, just under 30% of them singletons. The specimen was cultured CD8+ T cells from PBMCs, collected from culture after CMV antigen stimulation. These receptors were obtained from a human donor in good health (CMV status not recorded). Some clones in this sample may be carry-over from other donors' samples.

The chain is built from TRBV5-1 and TRBJ1-2; 7 nucleotides align to TRBD1. CDR3 length: 16 residues. Trimming took 0 bases from V and 5 from J; bases not matched to a gene: 10. CDR1 and CDR2 (germline): SGHRS, YFSETQ. The CDR3 nucleotides are TGCGCCAGCAGCTTGGAAACGTTCCGGGACAGTTATGGCTACACCTTC. This codes for CASSLETFRDSYGYTF. Together with reference TRBV5-1 and TRBJ1-2, the CDR3 gives the full variable domain: KAGVTQTPRYLIKTRGQQVTLSCSPISGHRSVSWYQQTPGQGLQFLFEYFSETQRNKGNFPGRFSGRQFSNSRSEMNVSTLELGDSALYLCASSLETFRDSYGYTFGSGTRLTVV.

V and J are TRBV6-1 and TRBJ2-2; 7 nucleotides align to TRBD1. This CDR3 spans 16 amino acids. V lost 2 bases, J lost 6 bases, and 9 bases stayed unmatched. The germline CDR1 and CDR2 sequences are MNHNS and SASEGT. CDR3 in amino acids: CASSERIGGSAGELFF. Here the CDR3 DNA reads TGTGCCAGCAGTGAAAGGATAGGGGGCTCAGCCGGGGAGCTGTTTTTT.

The gene calls are TRBV2 and TRBJ2-7, with 7 bases identical to TRBD1. V shed 7 bases, J shed 4 bases, and the junction held 4 bases outside the gene matches. Germline V lookup: CDR1 SNHLY, CDR2 FYNNEI. The CDR3 sequence is 12 residues long. CDR3 bases: TGTGCCAGCATAGGGGGCCTTTACGAGCAGTACTTC. This encodes CASIGGLYEQYF.

Only a few counts were recorded for this clonotype. The chain recombines TRBV29-1 with TRBJ1-1, with D perhaps matching TRBD1 (6 bases). CDR3 length: 13 amino acids. The V end was cut by 4 bases, the J end by 1 base, with 10 bases between. Germline lookup yields CDR1 SQVTM and CDR2 ANQGSEA. The CDR3 protein is CSVVGGANTEAFF. DNA for the CDR3: TGCAGCGTTGTGGGGGGCGCGAACACTGAAGCTTTCTTT.

This clonotype came up once. The V gene is TRBV4-1, the J gene TRBJ1-5, with a possible D match to TRBD1 (5 bases). Germline V gene data show CDR1 as MGHRA and CDR2 as YSYEKL. The V and J ends lost 1 base and 0 bases respectively, with 13 bases between them. The CDR3 covers 17 residues. The CDR3 sequence is CASSQGDGPYSNQPQHF. The CDR3 DNA reads TGCGCCAGCAGCCAAGGGGACGGACCGTATAGCAATCAGCCCCAGCATTTT.

The chain combines TRBV10-3 with TRBJ2-7; the D call may be TRBD1 or TRBD2 (5 bases each). Trimming took off 7 bases at V and 2 bases at J, with 18 bases between the two ends. The CDR3 has 15 amino acids. Germline CDR1 ENHRY, CDR2 SYGVKD. The CDR3: CAIMSRNGTPYEQYF. As DNA, the CDR3 is TGTGCCATCATGTCACGGAACGGGACCCCCTACGAGCAGTACTTC.

The chain links TRBV12-3 or TRBV12-4 to TRBJ1-1, with D uncertain. Deletions cut 6 bases from V and 7 bases from J, with 9 bases between. The CDR3 is made up of 11 amino acids. The CDR3 spells CASSHSREAFF. CDR3 nucleotides: TGTGCCAGCAGCCATTCCCGTGAAGCTTTCTTT.

The rearrangement uses TRBV7-1 and TRBJ1-5, with no clear D. TRBV7-1 is labeled an ORF, and its function is uncertain. The CDR3 length is 14 residues. Between the trimmed V and J ends, which lost 8 bases and 0 bases, there was a span of 11 bases. CDR3 loop: CASSSEDSNQPQHF. CDR3 coding DNA: TGTGCCAGCTCCTCGGAAGATAGCAATCAGCCCCAGCATTTT.